The rows below give T cell receptor beta chains drawn from one sample of a study of spatial heterogeneity in lung cancer. One entry per CDR3 protein results from TCRdb running MiXCR on the 5' RACE reads. The sample lists some 30,000 distinct CDR3 sequences; 5.4% were seen once. This specimen was PBMCs, taken at follow-up. The receptor set was obtained from a female donor with early-stage non-small cell lung cancer. Each CDR3 is given with its conserved first and last residue. Each record gives: J gene, clone size, V gene, D gene, CDR3 protein, CDR3 DNA. D genes are given only for firm matches. Expanded clones get a size class; other rows say once, few or many, or leave the size out.

J: TRBJ2-5
size: many
V: TRBV7-2
D: -
CDR3: CASSLLLRREETQYF
DNA: TGTGCCAGCAGCTTACTCCTCCGCAGGGAGGAGACCCAGTACTTC

J: TRBJ1-1
size: many
V: TRBV20-1
D: -
CDR3: CSARDLGQHTEAFF
DNA: TGCAGTGCTAGAGATCTCGGACAGCACACTGAAGCTTTCTTT

J: TRBJ1-5
size: many
V: TRBV7-9
D: TRBD1
CDR3: CASSLGTGRNQPQHF
DNA: TGTGCCAGCAGCTTAGGGACAGGGAGGAATCAGCCCCAGCATTTT

J: TRBJ2-5
size: many
V: TRBV7-9
D: -
CDR3: CASIRRGGGETQYF
DNA: TGTGCCAGCATCAGACGGGGTGGAGGAGAGACCCAGTACTTC

J: TRBJ2-2
size: many
V: TRBV24-1
D: TRBD2
CDR3: CATSDWEEESGRDTGELFF
DNA: TGTGCCACCAGTGATTGGGAAGAAGAGAGCGGGAGGGACACCGGGGAGCTGTTTTTT

J: TRBJ2-3
size: many
V: TRBV2
D: TRBD2
CDR3: CASSGVAGFSTDTQYF
DNA: TGTGCCAGCAGTGGGGTAGCGGGCTTCAGCACAGATACGCAGTATTTT

J: TRBJ1-2
size: many
V: TRBV4-2
D: TRBD1
CDR3: CASSHSDREGYGYTF
DNA: TGTGCCAGCAGCCACTCGGACAGGGAAGGTTATGGCTACACCTTC

J: TRBJ2-7
size: many
V: TRBV6-2/TRBV6-3
D: -
CDR3: CASSYTLREQYF
DNA: TGTGCCAGCAGTTACACCTTGCGGGAGCAGTACTTC

J: TRBJ2-1
size: -
V: TRBV7-9
D: TRBD1
CDR3: CASSFSGGEQFF
DNA: TGTGCCAGCAGCTTTTCAGGGGGTGAGCAGTTCTTC

J: TRBJ1-4
size: -
V: TRBV2
D: -
CDR3: CASRQEASNEKLFF
DNA: TGTGCCAGCAGACAGGAGGCCTCGAATGAAAAACTGTTTTTT

J: TRBJ2-5
size: many
V: TRBV4-2
D: TRBD1
CDR3: CASSQGRDRVEETQYF
DNA: TGTGCCAGCAGCCAAGGGCGGGACAGGGTGGAAGAGACCCAGTACTTC

J: TRBJ2-1
size: many
V: TRBV24-1
D: TRBD1
CDR3: CATSDLQNKPGQGYNEQFF
DNA: TGTGCCACCAGTGATTTACAAAATAAACCGGGACAGGGGTACAATGAGCAGTTCTTC

J: TRBJ2-3
size: many
V: TRBV12-3/TRBV12-4
D: TRBD2
CDR3: CASSPRLAGSSTDTQYF
DNA: TGTGCCAGCAGCCCAAGGTTAGCGGGATCTAGCACAGATACGCAGTATTTT

J: TRBJ2-7
size: -
V: TRBV20-1
D: -
CDR3: CSARGDITFYEQYF
DNA: TGCAGTGCTAGAGGGGACATAACCTTCTACGAGCAGTACTTC

J: TRBJ1-1
size: -
V: TRBV12-3/TRBV12-4
D: -
CDR3: CASSSTNTEAFF
DNA: TGTGCCAGCAGTTCAACGAACACTGAAGCTTTCTTT

J: TRBJ2-3
size: -
V: TRBV29-1
D: TRBD2
CDR3: CSAGLASHTDTQYF
DNA: TGCAGCGCGGGACTAGCATCCCACACAGATACGCAGTATTTT

J: TRBJ1-2
size: -
V: TRBV6-2/TRBV6-3
D: -
CDR3: CASSTDAGMGRGYTF
DNA: TGTGCCAGCAGTACAGACGCGGGTATGGGTCGCGGCTACACCTTC

J: TRBJ2-7
size: many
V: TRBV2
D: -
CDR3: CASSVYNRFNEQYF
DNA: TGTGCCAGCAGTGTATATAACAGGTTTAACGAGCAGTACTTC

J: TRBJ1-2
size: many
V: TRBV5-6
D: -
CDR3: CASSRGGAVGYTF
DNA: TGTGCCAGCAGCAGGGGCGGGGCCGTTGGCTACACCTTC

J: TRBJ2-2
size: many
V: TRBV2
D: -
CDR3: CASSEGSAGPGELFF
DNA: TGTGCCAGCAGTGAAGGGTCGGCAGGGCCCGGGGAGCTGTTTTTT

J: TRBJ2-5
size: many
V: TRBV5-1
D: -
CDR3: CASSYYGGAETQYF
DNA: TGCGCCAGCAGCTACTATGGGGGCGCGGAGACCCAGTACTTC

J: TRBJ2-2
size: many
V: TRBV10-3
D: -
CDR3: CAITSALTGELFF
DNA: TGTGCCATCACGTCCGCCCTGACCGGGGAGCTGTTTTTT

J: TRBJ2-5
size: many
V: TRBV28
D: TRBD1
CDR3: CASSSGQSRETQYF
DNA: TGTGCCAGCAGCTCGGGACAGTCCAGAGAGACCCAGTACTTC

J: TRBJ2-1
size: many
V: TRBV2
D: TRBD2
CDR3: CASSMEASGGGNEQFF
DNA: TGTGCCAGCAGTATGGAGGCTAGCGGGGGGGGAAATGAGCAGTTCTTC

J: TRBJ2-1
size: medium-sized
V: TRBV29-1
D: -
CDR3: CSVAQGSGYEQFF
DNA: TGCAGCGTCGCACAGGGTTCCGGCTATGAGCAGTTCTTC

J: TRBJ2-7
size: many
V: TRBV19
D: TRBD2
CDR3: CASSISGGREQYF
DNA: TGTGCCAGTAGTATAAGCGGGGGTCGCGAGCAGTACTTC

J: TRBJ2-3
size: many
V: TRBV20-1
D: TRBD2
CDR3: CSARVVSGRALTDTQYF
DNA: TGCAGTGCTAGAGTAGTGAGCGGGAGGGCCCTGACAGATACGCAGTATTTT

J: TRBJ2-4
size: many
V: TRBV6-2/TRBV6-3
D: -
CDR3: CASTLAAKNIQYF
DNA: TGTGCCAGCACCTTAGCGGCCAAAAACATTCAGTACTTC

J: TRBJ2-6
size: many
V: TRBV28
D: TRBD2
CDR3: CASSLTSGKSGANVLTF
DNA: TGTGCCAGCAGTTTGACTAGCGGAAAATCTGGGGCCAACGTCCTGACTTTC

J: TRBJ2-5
size: -
V: TRBV11-3
D: -
CDR3: CASSLGRLQETQYF
DNA: TGTGCCAGCAGCTTAGGACGGCTCCAAGAGACCCAGTACTTC

J: TRBJ2-7
size: few
V: TRBV20-1
D: TRBD1
CDR3: CSASRQGMGEQYF
DNA: TGCAGTGCTAGCCGACAGGGAATGGGCGAGCAGTACTTC

J: TRBJ1-2
size: many
V: TRBV4-3
D: -
CDR3: CASSQDFQEDYGYTF
DNA: TGCGCCAGCAGCCAAGATTTCCAGGAAGACTATGGCTACACCTTC

J: TRBJ2-7
size: many
V: TRBV29-1
D: -
CDR3: CSVSKGYEQYF
DNA: TGCAGCGTCTCTAAAGGGTACGAGCAGTACTTC

J: TRBJ2-7
size: -
V: TRBV5-1
D: TRBD1
CDR3: CASSLVGTGVQEQYF
DNA: TGCGCCAGCAGCTTAGTCGGGACAGGGGTCCAGGAGCAGTACTTC

J: TRBJ1-3
size: -
V: TRBV2
D: -
CDR3: CASRADGIEGNTIYF
DNA: TGTGCCAGCAGGGCGGACGGGATAGAGGGAAACACCATATATTTT

J: TRBJ2-3
size: many
V: TRBV12-3/TRBV12-4
D: TRBD1
CDR3: CASSQTGGGGDTQYF
DNA: TGTGCCAGCAGTCAAACAGGGGGTGGAGGAGATACGCAGTATTTT

J: TRBJ1-2
size: many
V: TRBV20-1
D: -
CDR3: CSSRESGGADGYTF
DNA: TGCAGCAGTCGGGAGTCAGGCGGGGCGGATGGCTACACCTTC

J: TRBJ2-5
size: -
V: TRBV7-8
D: TRBD2
CDR3: CASGLQRGARKETQYF
DNA: TGTGCCAGCGGCCTCCAGCGGGGGGCCAGAAAAGAGACCCAGTACTTC

J: TRBJ2-2
size: many
V: TRBV20-1
D: TRBD2
CDR3: CSARDWASGPSTGELFF
DNA: TGCAGTGCTAGAGATTGGGCTAGCGGGCCCTCCACAGGGGAGCTGTTTTTT

J: TRBJ2-5
size: many
V: TRBV20-1
D: TRBD2
CDR3: CSARGGLVQETQYF
DNA: TGCAGTGCTAGAGGAGGACTAGTCCAAGAGACCCAGTACTTC

J: TRBJ2-5
size: many
V: TRBV20-1
D: TRBD2
CDR3: CSARGGPLAGQETQYF
DNA: TGCAGTGCTAGAGGTGGCCCTCTAGCGGGCCAAGAGACCCAGTACTTC

J: TRBJ2-7
size: many
V: TRBV6-1
D: -
CDR3: CASSEGRGVAASSYEQYF
DNA: TGTGCCAGCAGTGAAGGGAGGGGAGTAGCGGCAAGCTCCTACGAGCAGTACTTC

J: TRBJ1-2
size: few
V: TRBV28
D: -
CDR3: CASSSSAGGTYGYTF
DNA: TGTGCCAGCAGTTCTTCAGCGGGGGGTACCTATGGCTACACCTTC

J: TRBJ2-3
size: many
V: TRBV7-9
D: TRBD1
CDR3: CASSSISGQEDPDTQYF
DNA: TGTGCCAGCAGCTCAATTTCGGGACAGGAGGACCCAGATACGCAGTATTTT

J: TRBJ1-4
size: medium-sized
V: TRBV27
D: -
CDR3: CASSPDNEKLFF
DNA: TGTGCCAGCAGCCCGGATAATGAAAAACTGTTTTTT

J: TRBJ2-5
size: many
V: TRBV6-2/TRBV6-3
D: TRBD2
CDR3: CASSYMSSGGTQYF
DNA: TGTGCCAGCAGTTACATGTCTAGCGGGGGGACCCAGTACTTC

J: TRBJ2-4
size: medium-sized
V: TRBV29-1
D: -
CDR3: CSVVEDISGNIQYF
DNA: TGCAGCGTTGTTGAGGACATCTCCGGAAACATTCAGTACTTC

J: TRBJ2-7
size: many
V: TRBV2
D: -
CDR3: CASSDRISEQYF
DNA: TGTGCCAGCAGTGATAGAATTTCCGAGCAGTACTTC

J: TRBJ2-7
size: few
V: TRBV20-1
D: TRBD2
CDR3: CSARDWLAGVGEQYF
DNA: TGCAGTGCTAGAGACTGGTTAGCGGGAGTGGGCGAGCAGTACTTC

J: TRBJ2-1
size: many
V: TRBV28
D: TRBD2
CDR3: CASSTSGWSSYNEQFF
DNA: TGTGCCAGCAGTACTAGCGGGTGGAGCTCCTACAATGAGCAGTTCTTC

J: TRBJ1-1
size: -
V: TRBV7-2
D: TRBD1
CDR3: CASSSQTGQKAFF
DNA: TGTGCCAGCAGCTCCCAAACGGGACAGAAAGCTTTCTTT